The clone carrying this T cell receptor (beta chain) was counted a single time. Antigen specificity is unknown. The data belong to a study of T cell responses to AZD1222 COVID-19 vaccine. Study-level findings and limits: None of the repertoires were sampled until the peak T cell response had passed. Donor demographics were predominantly white British with a female majority; clonal diversity may be underestimated. Among vaccine-associated CD4 TCRs, coverage spanned spike, with dominance at 160-218 and 743-854.

The assay was immunoSEQ multiplex PCR, and TCRdb's table has in-frame clones only and misses some. The sample includes 100,000 to 150,000 clones, over 90% of them seen just once. The sequence was collected from an adult in good health. Sequences were derived from peripheral blood, sampled on day 0 of AZD1222 vaccination.

This chain's CDR3 is CASARAGAVHEQYF. The DNA of the CDR3 is TGTGCCAGCGCGCGGGCCGGGGCCGTCCACGAGCAGTACTTC. The chain links TRBV9 to TRBJ2-7; D possibly matches TRBD1 or TRBD2 (5 bases each). Trimming pared 7 bases from V and 5 bases from J, leaving 19 bases between. The CDR3 is made up of 14 amino acids. CDR1 and CDR2 from the germline V gene are SGDLS and YYNGEE.